A single sample gave rise to the 10 T cell receptor beta chains below, sequenced in a study of T-cell reconstitution after alpha-beta-depleted transplantation in children (dated by TCRdb to about 2016). Library prep was done by PCR. The run used an Illumina HiSeq 2500. Molecular barcoding was employed in the preparation of TCR libraries, with unique molecular identifiers being used to normalize TCRbeta repertoire quantification. TCRdb trimmed public reads at Q25 via fastp, called clones via MiXCR and kept in-frame beta chains. Each record represents a unique CDR3 protein, reported with the most common genes and DNA among its rows. The sample table lists 450,000 to 500,000 distinct CDR3 sequences, approximately 12% of them with a count of one. The ten biggest clones cover about 5.4% of the sample. This sample comprised PBMCs from the stem cell graft donor, obtained from the stem cell graft. These receptors were obtained from a human donor who donated a stem cell graft to a child with combined immunodeficiency.

This clonotype turned up a few times. This chain uses TRBV30 with TRBJ1-5; 7 bases match TRBD1. V trimming: 2 bases; J trimming: 2 bases; junction bases outside the gene matches: 12. Per germline, CDR1 GTSNPN and CDR2 SVGIG (reference sequence). The CDR3 has 17 amino acids. CDR3 DNA: TGTGCCTGGAGTCAGGGTCAGGGGGTTTATGGCAATCAGCCCCAGCATTTT. It translates to CAWSQGQGVYGNQPQHF.

This clonotype was found many times. V gene TRBV12-3 or TRBV12-4 combines with J gene TRBJ2-3, with D perhaps given as TRBD1 or TRBD2 (5 bases each). CDR3 size: 13 residues. Trimming left V 6 bases short and J 2 bases short, with 9 bases between. CDR3 in DNA: TGTGCCAGCAGCCGGGGCTTCACAGATACGCAGTATTTT. Its translation: CASSRGFTDTQYF.

The rearrangement uses TRBV20-1 and TRBJ2-4; no reliable D call. The V gene's germline CDR1 is DFQATT and CDR2 SNEGSKA (reference sequence). The CDR3 spans 14 residues. Trimming removed 6 bases at V and 6 bases at J, with 18 bases between. The CDR3 bases are TGCAGTGCGGGCTCTTTAGTTACCGTAAACATTCAGTACTTC. Its protein product is CSAGSLVTVNIQYF.

This clonotype was counted between two and nine times. V gene TRBV4-3 combines with J gene TRBJ2-3; tentative D call: TRBD2 (7 bases). Deletions cut 4 bases from V and 6 bases from J, with 20 bases between. The CDR3 has 16 residues. Germline V CDR1 and CDR2: LGHNA, YSLEER. CDR3 DNA: TGCGCCAGCAGCCCCGGGTCGGGGGGCCTAGGGGATACGCAGTATTTT. It translates to CASSPGSGGLGDTQYF.

The table lists this clonotype with a few counts. The rearrangement uses TRBV11-3 and TRBJ2-3; D is perhaps TRBD1 or TRBD2 (6 bases each). The CDR3 has 17 amino acids. Germline CDR1 and CDR2: SGHNT and YENEEA. V lost 4 bases to trimming and J lost 3 bases, with 20 bases between them. CDR3 amino acids: CASSSTDTRRGTDTQYF. The DNA of the CDR3 is TGTGCCAGCAGCTCAACGGACACCCGGAGGGGGACAGATACGCAGTATTTT.

The V call is TRBV11-2, the J call TRBJ2-2; 10 positions match TRBD1. The J segment lost 7 bases and the V segment lost 4 bases, leaving 15 bases of the junction unmatched. The germline V gene has CDR1 SGHAT and CDR2 FQNNGV. There are 18 residues in the CDR3. In nucleotides, the CDR3 is TGTGCCAGCAGCTCAATAAACGTCCCGGGACAGGGGAGCGGGGAGCTGTTTTTT. Translation: CASSSINVPGQGSGELFF.

This clonotype has ten or more counts. The genes are TRBV7-3 and TRBJ2-5; 8 nucleotides agree with TRBD1. The CDR3 consists of 15 residues. Germline assignment: CDR1 SGHTA and CDR2 FQGTGA. The V segment lost 5 bases and the J segment 7 bases; nucleotides outside the gene matches: 12. The CDR3 loop reads CASSPSTGEVGTQYF. Here the CDR3 DNA reads TGTGCCAGCAGCCCCTCGACAGGGGAGGTTGGGACCCAGTACTTC.

The gene calls are TRBV10-3 and TRBJ2-5, with D possibly matching TRBD2 (5 bases). Between the trimmed V and J ends, which lost 5 bases and 0 bases, there was a span of 10 bases. Germline V gives CDR1 ENHRY, CDR2 SYGVKD. The CDR3 runs to 14 residues. This chain's CDR3 is CAISRLADQETQYF. CDR3 nucleotides: TGTGCCATCAGTAGGCTAGCAGACCAAGAGACCCAGTACTTC.

Only a few counts were recorded for this clonotype. The rearrangement links TRBV5-1 to TRBJ2-7; 12 bases align to TRBD1. The CDR3 is made up of 15 amino acids. The germline V gene has CDR1 SGHRS and CDR2 YFSETQ. V shed 5 bases, J shed 6 bases, and the junction held 9 bases outside the gene matches. The CDR3 nucleotides read TGCGCCAGCAGTCGACCGGGACAGGGGGCACGCGAGCAGTACTTC. As protein: CASSRPGQGAREQYF.

V and J are TRBV29-1 and TRBJ2-7; 11 bases line up with TRBD2. This CDR3 spans 15 amino acids. V lost 1 base to trimming and J lost 2 bases; unmatched junction nucleotides: 4. From germline, CDR1 is SQVTM and CDR2 ANQGSEA. Here the CDR3 reads CSVEVATSGTYEQYF. For the CDR3, the DNA is TGCAGCGTTGAAGTTGCGACTAGCGGGACCTACGAGCAGTACTTC.